This T cell receptor beta chain derives from a study of Ad26.COV2.S vaccination and SARS-CoV-2 variants. Study-wide background: Donor was in the COV1001 Ad26.COV2.S trial arm. The vaccine Ad26.COV2.S was put into the muscle once, or twice with 56 days between. Study outcomes and limitations: It was reported that spike-specific CD8+ and CD4+ T cell responses were substantially broad after vaccination.

This CDR3 is built from 18 residues. V lost 2 bases, J lost 0 bases, and 6 bases stayed unmatched. The V gene's germline CDR1 is SGDLS and CDR2 YYNGEE. As to this clone: The antigen remains unidentified.

Repertoires were generated with immunoSEQ multiplex PCR, while TCRdb's copy carries only in-frame clones and drops some. The data hold a few hundred thousand clones, with roughly 91% observed a single time. Described treatment: approximately 18 received Ad26.COV2.S at low or high dose, single or two shots; 5 received placebo; per-sample allocation not given. Sampling was performed 63 days after the first vaccine or placebo injection. This chain uses TRBV9 with TRBJ2-3; 13 bases line up with TRBD2. The sequencing here drew on peripheral blood, taken in a trial of Ad26.COV2.S vaccine versus placebo. This sequence originates from a person between 18 and 59 years old who received the Ad26.COV2.S COVID-19 vaccine or a placebo. DNA for the CDR3: TGTGCCAGCAGCGTCGGACTAGCGGGGGCCTCTAGCACAGATACGCAGTATTTT. This gives the protein CASSVGLAGASSTDTQYF.